This T cell receptor beta chain stems from a study of T cell responses to AZD1222 COVID-19 vaccine. General study results and limits: It should be noted that donors were predominantly white British and more often female, and clonal diversity was possibly underestimated. Per reports, nearly half of all spike-specific TCRs target regions that are unmutated in variants.

In the case of this clone: No antigen is known for it.

This CDR3 spans 18 amino acids. CDR1 and CDR2 (germline): MNHEY, SMNVEV (reference sequence). V shed 5 bases and J shed 5 bases, with 27 bases lying between them. Assay: immunoSEQ multiplex PCR; the TCRdb copy retains only in-frame clones and omits some. Found here are approximately 150,000 clones, 86% of them singletons; the top ten hold 5.1%. This TCR was sampled from an adult who received the AZD1222 COVID-19 vaccine. Sequencing was performed on peripheral blood, taken 28 days after the second AZD1222 dose. The chain uses TRBV27 and TRBJ1-2, with TRBD1 as a possible D gene (5 bases). The DNA of the CDR3 is TGTGCCAGCAGTCATCTACCCGGAGACAGCGGAAAGGGATATGGCTACACCTTC. Its translation: CASSHLPGDSGKGYGYTF.